These 26 T cell receptor beta chains were sequenced from one sample in a study of T cells in localized non-small cell lung cancer. Clones were read by immunoSEQ multiplex PCR, and TCRdb kept only the in-frame ones, dropping some. The top ten clones hold roughly 7.4% of a sample with 35,000 to 45,000 clones, roughly nine tenths of them seen once. The sample here was peripheral blood, taken before any cancer treatment. These receptors were collected from a female donor over 55 with stage I lung adenocarcinoma.

This clone was found a few times. This chain uses TRBV9 with TRBJ1-1, with 8 nucleotides matching TRBD1. V dropped 4 bases and J dropped 11; count of bases not matched to a gene: 16. The germline gives CDR1 SGDLS, CDR2 YYNGEE. The CDR3 runs to 15 residues. CDR3 region: CASSRRVGGQEAAFF. The CDR3 coding sequence is TGTGCCAGCAGCCGTCGAGTTGGGGGACAGGAGGCGGCTTTCTTT.

In its sample, this clone was seen once. This chain links TRBV5-5 with TRBJ1-1, with D possibly matching TRBD1 (6 bases). With 9 bases removed from V and 1 base from J, the gap between germline ends came to 22 bases. Germline CDR1 reads SGHKS; CDR2 reads YYEKEE (reference sequence). The CDR3 length is 16 residues. In DNA, the CDR3 is TGTGCCACTACATTGACAGGCCAGTTTTCGAACACTGAAGCTTTCTTT. Translating gives CATTLTGQFSNTEAFF.

The chain has TRBV11-2 and TRBJ2-3, with D unclear. Germline V lookup: CDR1 SGHAT, CDR2 FQNNGV. The CDR3 has 12 residues. V was pared by 1 base and J by 8 bases, with 7 bases between. CDR3 protein: CASSLAGVTQYF. CDR3 nucleotides: TGTGCCAGCAGCTTAGCTGGAGTTACGCAGTATTTT.

V gene TRBV7-8 combines with J gene TRBJ2-7, with TRBD1 as a possible D gene (6 bases). Germline V gene lookup returns CDR1 SGHVS and CDR2 FQNEAQ. There are 16 residues in the CDR3. The V end was cut by 4 bases, the J end by 9 bases, with 25 bases between. DNA of the CDR3: TGTGCCAGCAGCTCAAGGGTTCCTTCCATAGGGGGTGGGCAGTACGTC. As protein: CASSSRVPSIGGGQYV.

The genes are TRBV18 and TRBJ2-3, with a possible D match to TRBD2 (6 bases). V lost 3 bases, J lost 7 bases, and 17 bases lay in between. Germline CDR1 and CDR2: KGHSH and LQKENI. The CDR3 sequence is 15 residues long. Written as DNA, the CDR3 is TGTGCCAGCTCACCTCTCGGGACGGGGGATTATACGCAGTATTTT. Its protein is CASSPLGTGDYTQYF.

The rearrangement links TRBV5-1 to TRBJ1-2, with 7 bases fitting TRBD1. This CDR3 has 14 residues. Germline CDR1 is SGHRS and CDR2 is YFSETQ. V shed 2 bases, J shed 4 bases, and the junction held 5 bases outside the gene matches. Here the CDR3 reads CASSFGTDSYGYTF. The CDR3 nucleotides read TGCGCCAGCAGCTTCGGGACAGATTCCTATGGCTACACCTTC.

This chain connects TRBV6-1 to TRBJ1-1; TRBD1 matches 8 bases. Germline V CDR1 and CDR2: MNHNS, SASEGT. V lost 4 bases and J lost 10; bases outside the gene matches: 5. The CDR3 runs 12 residues. CDR3 region: CASSGDRSGAFF. The CDR3 DNA is TGTGCCAGCAGTGGGGACAGGTCCGGAGCTTTCTTT.

V is TRBV5-1 and J is TRBJ1-1; D unclear. This CDR3 is built from 13 residues. Trimming cost V 7 bases and J 3 bases, with 13 bases left between them. Per germline, CDR1 SGHRS and CDR2 YFSETQ. The chain's CDR3 is CASCPFPDTEAFF. The CDR3 DNA reads as TGCGCCAGCTGCCCCTTTCCGGACACTGAAGCTTTCTTT.

This sequence joins TRBV11-3 and TRBJ2-6; tentatively, D is TRBD1 or TRBD2 (5 bases each). V was shortened by 0 bases and J by 0 bases, with 6 bases between the two germline ends. In germline, CDR1 is SGHNT, CDR2 YENEEA. This CDR3 comprises 16 residues. CDR3 sequence: CASSLEGPSGANVLTF. The CDR3, as DNA: TGTGCCAGCAGCTTAGAGGGACCCTCTGGGGCCAACGTCCTGACTTTC.

The chain is built from TRBV6-6 and TRBJ1-1, with unresolved D. Trimming took off 4 bases at V and 2 bases at J, with 8 bases between the two ends. The CDR3 is 13 residues long. In germline, CDR1 is MNHNY, CDR2 SVGAGI (reference sequence). The CDR3 protein is CASSLLPNTEAFF. As DNA, the CDR3 is TGTGCCAGCAGTTTACTCCCCAACACTGAAGCTTTCTTT.

The gene calls are TRBV2 and TRBJ2-1; D not resolved. Germline V gene lookup returns CDR1 SNHLY and CDR2 FYNNEI. The CDR3 consists of 13 residues. Trimming shortened V by 3 bases and J by 12 bases, and 15 bases separated the two germline ends. This CDR3 is CASSDTANTGQFF. The CDR3 coding sequence is TGTGCCAGCAGTGACACAGCTAATACGGGGCAGTTCTTC.

V is TRBV5-1 and J is TRBJ2-1; D is unclear. Trimming took off 3 bases at V and 0 bases at J, with 10 bases between the two ends. Germline CDR1 SGHRS, CDR2 YFSETQ. The CDR3 covers 15 residues. CDR3 residues: CASSSLMSSYNEQFF. Written as DNA, the CDR3 is TGCGCCAGCAGCTCTTTGATGAGCTCCTACAATGAGCAGTTCTTC.

The chain couples TRBV6-5 to TRBJ1-5; the D is unclear. The CDR3 runs to 14 residues. V lost 2 bases, J lost 2 bases, and 7 bases lay in between. CDR1 is MNHEY, CDR2 SVGAGI, per germline. The CDR3 is CASSYRLGNQPQHF. The CDR3 DNA sequence: TGTGCCAGCAGTTACCGGCTGGGCAATCAGCCCCAGCATTTT.

This chain links TRBV15 with TRBJ1-1; 7 bases fit TRBD1. CDR1 and CDR2 (germline): LNHNV, YYDKDF (reference sequence). The trim removed 2 bases at V and 0 bases at J, leaving 3 bases unmatched. The CDR3 runs 15 residues. CDR3 residues: CATSRLDRMNTEAFF. CDR3 nucleotides: TGTGCCACCAGCAGACTGGACAGGATGAACACTGAAGCTTTCTTT.

V gene TRBV13 combines with J gene TRBJ1-5; 8 positions agree with TRBD1. J gave up 5 bases and V 5 bases, and 11 bases lay outside the gene matches. The CDR3 extends over 16 amino acids. Per the germline V gene, CDR1 is PRHDT and CDR2 is FYEKMQ (reference sequence). Here the CDR3 reads CASSRRQTGVDQPQHF. CDR3 bases: TGTGCCAGCAGCCGTCGGCAGACAGGGGTGGATCAGCCCCAGCATTTT.

This chain connects TRBV25-1 to TRBJ1-5; a weak D match, TRBD1 (5 bases). Germline-derived CDR1 and CDR2 are MGHDK and SYGVNS. This CDR3 has 14 amino acids. V lost 5 bases and J lost 2, with 10 bases in between. The CDR3 sequence: CASSPTGGNQPQHF. DNA for the CDR3: TGTGCCAGCAGTCCTACAGGTGGCAATCAGCCCCAGCATTTT.

This clone was counted a single time. The gene calls are TRBV5-6 and TRBJ2-3; a possible D gene is TRBD1 (5 bases). The CDR3 totals 16 residues. Germline CDR1 and CDR2: SGHDT and YYEEEE. V gave up 2 bases and J gave up 1 base, with 14 bases separating them. This CDR3 reads CASSLGLWGRTDTQYF. The DNA for the CDR3 is TGTGCCAGCAGCTTAGGTTTATGGGGCCGCACAGATACGCAGTATTTT. The full variable domain, with the rest looked up from reference TRBV5-6 and TRBJ2-3, is DAGVTQSPTHLIKTRGQQVTLRCSPKSGHDTVSWYQQALGQGPQFIFQYYEEEERQRGNFPDRFSGHQFPNYSSELNVNALLLGDSALYLCASSLGLWGRTDTQYFGPGTRLTVL.

This rearrangement joins TRBV7-7 to TRBJ2-5, with D perhaps TRBD1 or TRBD2 (6 bases each). This CDR3 has 14 amino acids. Trimming left V 6 bases short and J 2 bases short, with 13 bases between. Germline values: CDR1 SSHAT, CDR2 FNYEAQ (reference sequence). The CDR3 loop is CASSLGGGQETQYF. DNA for the CDR3: TGTGCCAGCAGTCTGGGGGGCGGGCAAGAGACCCAGTACTTC.

The V call is TRBV23-1, the J call TRBJ2-7; no clear D gene. TRBV23-1 belongs to the ORF category, with a function that is uncertain. The CDR3 totals 11 residues. Trimming removed 6 bases at V and 12 bases at J, with 15 bases between. In DNA form, the CDR3 reads TGCGCCAGCAGCCCCCGCCCAAGGATGTACGTC. This gives the protein CASSPRPRMYV.

V gene TRBV19 combines with J gene TRBJ2-5; D may correspond to TRBD1 or TRBD2 (6 bases each). V was shortened by 5 bases and J by 5 bases, with 18 bases between the two germline ends. The CDR3 totals 15 residues. Per germline, CDR1 LNHDA and CDR2 SQIVND (reference sequence). The CDR3 reads CASSPRDLGGETQYF. In DNA, the CDR3 is TGTGCCAGTAGTCCTCGGGACTTAGGGGGGGAGACCCAGTACTTC.

V and J are TRBV7-2 and TRBJ2-1; D is perhaps TRBD2 (5 bases). There are 15 residues in the CDR3. With 6 bases removed from V and 1 base from J, the gap between germline ends came to 13 bases. Germline lookup yields CDR1 SGHTA and CDR2 FQGNSA. As DNA, the CDR3 is TGTGCCAGCAGACTAGGACCGGTTTCCTACAATGAGCAGTTCTTC. Protein sequence: CASRLGPVSYNEQFF. The full variable domain, completed using reference TRBV7-2 and TRBJ2-1, is GAGVSQSPSNKVTEKGKDVELRCDPISGHTALYWYRQSLGQGLEFLIYFQGNSAPDKSGLPSDRFSAERTGGSVSTLTIQRTQQEDSAVYLCASRLGPVSYNEQFFGPGTRLTVL.

The rearrangement joins TRBV14 to TRBJ2-3; perhaps TRBD1 as D (6 bases). CDR1 and CDR2 (germline): SGHDN, FVKESK. The CDR3 contains 19 residues. With 2 bases removed from V and 7 bases from J, the gap between germline ends came to 28 bases. The CDR3: CASSQKPVGPAGDRNTQYF. CDR3 bases: TGTGCCAGCAGCCAAAAACCCGTCGGCCCGGCAGGGGACCGGAATACGCAGTATTTT.

CDR3 DNA sequence: TGTGCCATCAGTTTAGCGGGGGACACAGATACGCAGTATTTT. The encoded protein is CAISLAGDTDTQYF. The rearrangement uses TRBV10-3 and TRBJ2-3; 9 bases line up with TRBD2. The length of the CDR3 is 14 residues. Unmatched junction bases numbered 2, after V lost 5 bases and J lost 2 bases. In germline, CDR1 is ENHRY, CDR2 SYGVKD.

CDR3 sequence reads: CASSLEQLGYNEQFF. In DNA form, the CDR3 reads TGTGCCAGCAGCTTAGAACAGCTGGGCTACAATGAGCAGTTCTTC. The V call is TRBV7-9, the J call TRBJ2-1; D gene uncertain. The CDR3 covers 15 residues. The V gene's germline CDR1 is SEHNR and CDR2 FQNEAQ (reference sequence). Trimming shortened V by 1 base and J by 3 bases, and 10 bases separated the two germline ends.

This chain connects TRBV4-2 to TRBJ1-4, with D perhaps TRBD1 (5 bases). Trimming left V 1 base short and J 0 bases short, with 12 bases between. The CDR3 covers 17 residues. Germline CDR1 and CDR2: LGHNA and YNFKEQ. The CDR3 DNA sequence: TGTGCCAGCAGCCAAGTCGCGGGGGGACCAACTAATGAAAAACTGTTTTTT. Translated, it gives CASSQVAGGPTNEKLFF.

The rearrangement joins TRBV27 to TRBJ1-1; 8 bases agree with TRBD1. Germline CDR1 is MNHEY and CDR2 is SMNVEV (reference sequence). Trimming cost V 6 bases and J 3 bases; bases outside gene matches: 9. This CDR3 is 15 amino acids long. As DNA, the CDR3 is TGTGCCAGCAGGTGGGACAGGCGGGGAGACACTGAAGCTTTCTTT. This codes for CASRWDRRGDTEAFF.